This paragraph reports one TCR beta chain. What it recognizes is unknown. These data originate in a study of beta chain features in type 1 diabetes. The study, taken as a whole, reports: Within each of all four CD4+ subsets, Type 1 diabetes patients had TCRB CDR3s that were moderately but significantly shorter. At VDJ recombination sites, type 1 diabetes patients had fewer insertions and more deleted nucleotides.

One heparinised draw, averaging about 110 mL, was taken per donor. Isolation of CD4+ naive, central memory, regulatory and stem cell-like memory cells was achieved by sorting via CD45RO/CCR7/CD25/CD127/CD95/CD27. Sorted populations all exceeded 95% purity. The investigators reverse transcribed all of the isolated RNA, so they sequenced expressed TCRB transcripts. Clones were read by immunoSEQ multiplex PCR, and TCRdb kept only the in-frame ones, dropping some. The sample gives about 160,000 clones, about 8.3% of which show up once; 0.45% to 0.6% is in the top ten. This sequence was found in a woman in her late teens or twenties with type 1 diabetes. The sequenced material came from central memory CD4+ T cells from blood.

The CDR3 sequence is CASTPGASVETYEQYF. The CDR3 nucleotides are TGTGCCAGCACCCCCGGGGCTAGCGTAGAAACCTACGAGCAGTACTTC. The chain combines TRBV11-3 with TRBJ2-7; a possible D gene is TRBD2 (6 bases). The germline gives CDR1 SGHNT, CDR2 YENEEA. V lost 7 bases and J lost 2, with 21 bases in between. The CDR3 extends over 16 amino acids.